This is a list of T cell receptor beta chains from one sample in a study of beta chain features in type 1 diabetes. Sequencing was performed with immunoSEQ multiplex PCR; in TCRdb, only in-frame clones are kept and a portion is missing. The data hold 200,000 to 250,000 clones, with about 11% observed a single time. The sample taken for sequencing was central memory CD4+ T cells from blood. These receptors originate from a man younger than 35 in good health. The CDR3 runs from the conserved cysteine through the conserved F or W. The order of the fields is J gene, V gene, D gene, clone size, CDR3 DNA, CDR3 protein. D genes are given only for firm matches. Rows give clone size only sometimes, using once, few, many, or a class for an expanded clone.

J: TRBJ1-4
V: TRBV10-3
D: NA
size: many
DNA: TGTGCCATCAGGGAAGACGGCTATGAAAAACTGTTTTTT
CDR3: CAIREDGYEKLFF

J: TRBJ2-7
V: TRBV2
D: NA
size: few
DNA: TGTGCCAGCAGCCCACAGGGAGGGGAGCAGTACTTC
CDR3: CASSPQGGEQYF

J: TRBJ1-1
V: TRBV5-4
D: TRBD1
size: NA
DNA: TGTGCCAGCAGCCAAGTCAGGGGGCGAATGAACACTGAAGCTTTCTTT
CDR3: CASSQVRGRMNTEAFF

J: TRBJ2-7
V: TRBV25-1
D: NA
size: NA
DNA: TGTGCCAGCAGTGCGACAGGCCTGATCCATAAGCAGTACTTC
CDR3: CASSATGLIHKQYF

J: TRBJ2-7
V: TRBV4-2
D: NA
size: many
DNA: TGTGCCAGCAGCCAAGTTACCAGTTCGAGGGAGCAGTACTTC
CDR3: CASSQVTSSREQYF

J: TRBJ1-1
V: TRBV7-2
D: NA
size: many
DNA: TGTGCCAGCAGCCCGGGCAGGGTCACTGAAGCTTTCTTT
CDR3: CASSPGRVTEAFF

J: TRBJ2-1
V: TRBV2
D: TRBD2
size: NA
DNA: TGTGCCAGCAGTGGACCTCTAGCGGGAGACCATGAGCAGTTCTTC
CDR3: CASSGPLAGDHEQFF

J: TRBJ1-1
V: TRBV18
D: NA
size: few
DNA: TGTGCCAGCTCACCGACAGTGAACACTGAAGCTTTCTTT
CDR3: CASSPTVNTEAFF

J: TRBJ1-3
V: TRBV5-4
D: NA
size: few
DNA: TGTGCCAGCAGCCCCAGGGGCGGGAAGTTCTCGAGGGGAAACACCATATATTTT
CDR3: CASSPRGGKFSRGNTIYF

J: TRBJ2-3
V: TRBV6-5
D: NA
size: few
DNA: TGTGCCAGCAGTTACTCGCAAGTGGAGTATTTT
CDR3: CASSYSQVEYF

J: TRBJ1-1
V: TRBV7-6
D: TRBD1
size: few
DNA: TGTGCCAGCAGCAAGACAGGGAGTGAAGCTTTCTTT
CDR3: CASSKTGSEAFF

J: TRBJ2-1
V: TRBV7-9
D: NA
size: many
DNA: TGTGCCAGCAGCTTAGACAATGAGCAGTTCTTC
CDR3: CASSLDNEQFF

J: TRBJ1-1
V: TRBV20-1
D: NA
size: few
DNA: TGCAGTGCTATGGTGTTGACTGAAGCTTTCTTT
CDR3: CSAMVLTEAFF

J: TRBJ2-7
V: TRBV4-3
D: TRBD1
size: few
DNA: TGCGCCAGCAGCCAAGGGGGCACAGGGGCCGAGGACGAGCAGTACTTC
CDR3: CASSQGGTGAEDEQYF

J: TRBJ2-3
V: TRBV5-1
D: NA
size: few
DNA: TGCGCCAGCAGCTTGGGGCCTCAGGGGACAGATACGCAGTATTTT
CDR3: CASSLGPQGTDTQYF

J: TRBJ1-2
V: TRBV13
D: NA
size: few
DNA: TGTGCCAGCACCTCCAAAGGCCAGGGTGGGGGCTACACCTTC
CDR3: CASTSKGQGGGYTF

J: TRBJ1-1
V: TRBV19
D: NA
size: few
DNA: TGTGCCAGTAGCTATCAGGGGTCCGGGACTGAAGCTTTCTTT
CDR3: CASSYQGSGTEAFF

J: TRBJ2-7
V: TRBV29-1
D: NA
size: NA
DNA: TGCAGCGTTGCCGGGGTCTCCTACGAGCAGTACTTC
CDR3: CSVAGVSYEQYF

J: TRBJ1-2
V: TRBV28
D: NA
size: few
DNA: TGTGCCAGCAGTAGGACAAGCTATGGCTACACCTTC
CDR3: CASSRTSYGYTF

J: TRBJ2-3
V: TRBV10-3
D: TRBD2
size: NA
DNA: TGTGCCATCAGGGGGCATTTAGCGGGAGAGCCAGATACGCAGTATTTT
CDR3: CAIRGHLAGEPDTQYF

J: TRBJ1-5
V: TRBV2
D: NA
size: many
DNA: TGTGCCAGCAGTGGCGATCGGCGGCAGCCCCAGCATTTT
CDR3: CASSGDRRQPQHF

J: TRBJ1-2
V: TRBV5-1
D: TRBD1
size: NA
DNA: TGCGCCAGCAGCAGAGACAGGGGGGTCTATGGCTACACCTTC
CDR3: CASSRDRGVYGYTF

J: TRBJ2-7
V: TRBV7-9
D: NA
size: many
DNA: TGTGCCAGCAGCTTGCGGGTATACGAGCAGTACTTC
CDR3: CASSLRVYEQYF

J: TRBJ2-5
V: TRBV7-2
D: NA
size: NA
DNA: TGTGCCACAGGGTTCACGGAAGAGACCCAGTACTTC
CDR3: CATGFTEETQYF

J: TRBJ1-2
V: TRBV9
D: NA
size: few
DNA: TGTGCCAGCAGCGCCAGGGGAGAATATGGCTACACCTTC
CDR3: CASSARGEYGYTF

J: TRBJ2-3
V: TRBV23-1
D: TRBD2
size: NA
DNA: TGCGCCAGCAGTCTCGCTAGCGGACCCTCACAGACTACGCAGTATTTT
CDR3: CASSLASGPSQTTQYF

J: TRBJ2-5
V: TRBV7-8
D: NA
size: NA
DNA: TGTGCCAGCAGCAGCATGGATACGGGGACCCAGTACTTC
CDR3: CASSSMDTGTQYF

J: TRBJ1-3
V: TRBV7-9
D: NA
size: few
DNA: TGTGCCAGCAGCTTAGATCGGTCTGGAAACACCATATATTTT
CDR3: CASSLDRSGNTIYF

J: TRBJ2-7
V: TRBV6-1
D: TRBD1
size: few
DNA: TGTGCCAGCTTCAGCAAAGGGACAGACTCCTACGAGCAGTACTTC
CDR3: CASFSKGTDSYEQYF

J: TRBJ2-7
V: TRBV5-1
D: TRBD1
size: NA
DNA: TGCGCCAGCAGCCCCAACACCCGACAGGGGGGAAGGTACGAGCAGTACTTC
CDR3: CASSPNTRQGGRYEQYF

J: TRBJ2-5
V: TRBV10-3
D: TRBD2
size: NA
DNA: TGTGCCAGCAGGACTAGCGGGCCGGGGGAGACCCAGTACTTC
CDR3: CASRTSGPGETQYF

J: TRBJ2-4
V: TRBV7-2
D: NA
size: few
DNA: TGTGCCAGCAGCATATGGGGAAACATTCAGTACTTC
CDR3: CASSIWGNIQYF

J: TRBJ2-4
V: TRBV7-2
D: NA
size: NA
DNA: TGCGCCAGCAGCCAAGGTCAAAGGGCCCCTAGAAACATTCAGTACTTC
CDR3: CASSQGQRAPRNIQYF

J: TRBJ2-3
V: TRBV11-2
D: NA
size: few
DNA: TGTGCCAGCAGCCAACACCAGGGGGGGACGCAGTATTTT
CDR3: CASSQHQGGTQYF

J: TRBJ2-3
V: TRBV6-5
D: NA
size: few
DNA: TGTGCCAGCAGTCGGTCGGAGGCAGATACGCAGTATTTT
CDR3: CASSRSEADTQYF

J: TRBJ2-1
V: TRBV11-2
D: NA
size: NA
DNA: TGTGCCAGCAGCTTAGTTATCTTCGCCGATTACAATGAGCAGTTCTTC
CDR3: CASSLVIFADYNEQFF

J: TRBJ2-7
V: TRBV7-6
D: NA
size: few
DNA: TGTGCCAGCAGCTTAACCACCTACGAGCAGTACTTC
CDR3: CASSLTTYEQYF

J: TRBJ2-3
V: TRBV6-6
D: TRBD2
size: few
DNA: TGTGCCAGCAGTCGACTGGGGGAGGGGTCAGATACGCAGTATTTT
CDR3: CASSRLGEGSDTQYF

J: TRBJ2-1
V: TRBV6-1
D: TRBD2
size: many
DNA: TGTGCCAGCAGTGACGTAGCGGGAGGGGGTAATGAGCAGTTCTTC
CDR3: CASSDVAGGGNEQFF

J: TRBJ2-7
V: TRBV5-4
D: TRBD2
size: NA
DNA: TGTGCCAGCAGCCCGGGGGTCGCAGGGAGGGACGAGCAGTACTTC
CDR3: CASSPGVAGRDEQYF

J: TRBJ2-6
V: TRBV28
D: NA
size: many
DNA: TGTGCCAGCAGGCACTTTCAGAACAGACCCAGCTCTGGGGCCAACGTCCTGACTTTC
CDR3: CASRHFQNRPSSGANVLTF

J: TRBJ2-7
V: TRBV30
D: NA
size: NA
DNA: TGTGCCTGGACACACAAAGCCGAGCAGTACTTC
CDR3: CAWTHKAEQYF